Listed below are T cell receptor beta chains from one sample, sequenced in a study of graft-versus-host responses after intestinal transplantation. The method was immunoSEQ multiplex PCR; TCRdb's version includes in-frame clones alone and lacks a portion of them. Counted here are over 100,000 clones, about 90% occurring once; the ten biggest clones make up approximately 1%. For these receptors, no antigen is known. Sequencing used unstimulated CD4+ T cells sorted from spleen or lymph node cells, obtained before intestinal transplant. Source of these receptors: a human donor who received an intestinal transplant. CDR3s include the opening cysteine and the closing phenylalanine or tryptophan. The order of the fields is D gene, V gene, J gene, clone size, CDR3 protein, CDR3 DNA. D genes are given only for firm matches. Clone size is not always given. Where it is, it says once, few, many or a class for expanded clones.

d_call: TRBD2; v_call: TRBV19; j_call: TRBJ2-7; clone_size: NA; cdr3_aa: CAGAPRAGAYEQYF; cdr3_nt: TGTGCCGGTGCCCCTAGGGCGGGGGCCTACGAGCAGTACTTC
d_call: TRBD1; v_call: TRBV6-5; j_call: TRBJ1-5; clone_size: few; cdr3_aa: CASSYSGDRGQPQHF; cdr3_nt: TGTGCCAGCAGTTACTCGGGGGACAGGGGGCAGCCCCAGCATTTT
d_call: NA; v_call: TRBV19; j_call: TRBJ1-2; clone_size: NA; cdr3_aa: CASSSTGYGYTF; cdr3_nt: TGTGCCAGTAGTTCGACGGGTTATGGCTACACCTTC
d_call: NA; v_call: TRBV20-1; j_call: TRBJ2-4; clone_size: NA; cdr3_aa: CSASRRQNQYF; cdr3_nt: TGCAGTGCTAGTCGTCGTCAGAACCAGTACTTC
d_call: NA; v_call: TRBV28; j_call: TRBJ2-3; clone_size: NA; cdr3_aa: CASSSHMPSTDTQYF; cdr3_nt: TGTGCCAGCAGTTCCCACATGCCGAGCACAGATACGCAGTATTTT
d_call: NA; v_call: TRBV2; j_call: TRBJ2-3; clone_size: NA; cdr3_aa: CASSETLDTQYF; cdr3_nt: TGTGCCAGCAGTGAGACATTAGATACGCAGTATTTT
d_call: NA; v_call: TRBV4-2; j_call: TRBJ1-5; clone_size: NA; cdr3_aa: CASSQEVDQPQHF; cdr3_nt: TGTGCCAGCAGCCAAGAAGTGGATCAGCCCCAGCATTTT
d_call: TRBD1; v_call: TRBV27; j_call: TRBJ2-1; clone_size: NA; cdr3_aa: CASKWTGNVYEQFF; cdr3_nt: TGTGCCAGCAAATGGACAGGGAATGTATATGAGCAGTTCTTC
d_call: NA; v_call: TRBV19; j_call: TRBJ1-3; clone_size: few; cdr3_aa: CASSTGPSSGNTIYF; cdr3_nt: TGTGCCAGTAGTACAGGACCCTCCTCTGGAAACACCATATATTTT
d_call: NA; v_call: TRBV14; j_call: TRBJ1-1; clone_size: NA; cdr3_aa: CASSHVGGARTEAFF; cdr3_nt: TGTGCCAGCAGCCACGTCGGGGGGGCGAGGACTGAAGCTTTCTTT
d_call: NA; v_call: TRBV9; j_call: TRBJ2-5; clone_size: NA; cdr3_aa: CASSPRVGETQYF; cdr3_nt: TGTGCCAGCAGCCCCAGGGTAGGAGAGACCCAGTACTTC
d_call: NA; v_call: TRBV5-4; j_call: TRBJ1-3; clone_size: NA; cdr3_aa: CASSLKAEPSGNTIYF; cdr3_nt: TGTGCCAGCAGCTTGAAGGCAGAACCCTCTGGAAACACCATATATTTT
d_call: TRBD1; v_call: TRBV5-4; j_call: TRBJ2-1; clone_size: NA; cdr3_aa: CASSLADRVEFF; cdr3_nt: TGTGCCAGCAGCTTGGCGGACAGGGTAGAGTTCTTC
d_call: NA; v_call: TRBV27; j_call: TRBJ1-2; clone_size: NA; cdr3_aa: CASSLGGKLSGGYTF; cdr3_nt: TGTGCCAGCAGTTTAGGCGGCAAACTTAGCGGCGGCTACACCTTC
d_call: NA; v_call: TRBV2; j_call: TRBJ1-5; clone_size: NA; cdr3_aa: CASTQIFRGQPQHF; cdr3_nt: TGTGCCAGCACCCAGATCTTCAGGGGACAGCCCCAGCATTTT
d_call: TRBD2; v_call: TRBV5-4; j_call: TRBJ2-3; clone_size: few; cdr3_aa: CASSLGAGGTQYF; cdr3_nt: TGTGCCAGCAGCTTGGGAGCGGGGGGCACGCAGTATTTT